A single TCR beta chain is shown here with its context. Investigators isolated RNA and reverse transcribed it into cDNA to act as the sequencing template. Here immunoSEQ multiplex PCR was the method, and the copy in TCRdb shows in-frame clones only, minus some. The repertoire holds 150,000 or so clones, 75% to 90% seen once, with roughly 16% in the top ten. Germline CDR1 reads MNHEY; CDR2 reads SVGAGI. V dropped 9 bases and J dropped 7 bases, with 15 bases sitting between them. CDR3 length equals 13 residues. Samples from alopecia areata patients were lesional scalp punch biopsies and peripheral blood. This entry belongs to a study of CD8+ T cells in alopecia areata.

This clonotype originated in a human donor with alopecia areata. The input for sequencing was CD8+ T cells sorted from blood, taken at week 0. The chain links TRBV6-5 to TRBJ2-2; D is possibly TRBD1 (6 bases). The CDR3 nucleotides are TGTGCCAGTGCAGGGGCGCCCGGCGGGGAGCTGTTTTTT. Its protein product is CASAGAPGGELFF.